This T cell receptor beta chain was identified during a study of cytomegalovirus exposure and HLA in healthy donors. Among the 120 subjects of the validation cohort, separate from the 666-subject first cohort, were the donors. This clone was seen a single time. Method: immunoSEQ multiplex PCR; TCRdb's copy keeps in-frame clones and lacks some. The table includes about 160,000 clones, roughly nine tenths detected once. This clonotype was obtained from a young woman in good health and CMV-seropositive. Source material: PBMCs.

The CDR3 nucleotides read TGTGCCAGCAGTTACGGCCGGTCCTCCGGGGATGAGCAGTTCTTC. Translation gives CASSYGRSSGDEQFF. This chain connects TRBV6-5 to TRBJ2-1; D may be TRBD2 (5 bases). Germline loops: CDR1 MNHEY, CDR2 SVGAGI. The ends were cut back, 2 bases at V and 8 bases at J, with 16 bases in the middle. This CDR3 spans 15 amino acids.